Listed below are T cell receptor beta chains from one sample, sequenced in a study of blood T cells in healthy people across ages. TCRdb processed the 5' RACE reads anew with MiXCR; each CDR3 protein has one entry. The sample has about 1.8 million distinct CDR3 sequences, 40% to 55% seen once. The sequenced material came from blood. The receptor source for this set is a woman between 40 and 50 years old in good health. Both conserved end residues are part of each CDR3. A D gene is named only where the DNA matches it firmly. Size tells how often a clone was seen (once, few, many) or the class of an expanded clone, and some rows leave it out.

j_call cdr3_length clone_size d_call v_call cdr3_aa cdr3_nt
TRBJ2-4 15 NA TRBD2 TRBV7-2 CASSLMTSSFNEQYF TGTGCCAGCAGCTTGATGACTAGCTCGTTCAATGAGCAGTACTTC
TRBJ1-5 14 once NA TRBV18 CASSAHRAPRPQHF TGTGCCAGCTCAGCTCACAGGGCCCCTCGGCCCCAGCATTTT
TRBJ2-5 15 few TRBD1 TRBV7-9 CASSWGTGTLETQYF TGTGCCAGCAGTTGGGGGACAGGGACGTTGGAGACCCAGTACTTC
TRBJ2-3 18 NA TRBD2 TRBV9 CASSVVPSGGALGDTQYF TGTGCCAGCAGCGTAGTACCTAGCGGGGGAGCACTAGGAGATACGCAGTATTTT
TRBJ1-4 15 once TRBD1 TRBV27 CASSPYLGQGEKLFF TGTGCCAGCAGCCCGTATCTGGGACAGGGGGAAAAACTGTTTTTT
TRBJ2-7 15 NA TRBD2 TRBV4-3 CASSQETSGVYEQYF TGCGCCAGCAGCCAGGAGACTAGCGGGGTCTACGAGCAGTACTTC
TRBJ2-1 17 NA TRBD2 TRBV6-2/TRBV6-3 CASSYGAGGPGQETQFF TGTGCCAGCAGTTACGGGGCGGGGGGGCCAGGTCAAGAGACCCAGTTCTTC
TRBJ2-2 15 NA TRBD1 TRBV2 CASSGTGGNTGELFF TGTGCCAGCAGTGGGACAGGGGGGAACACCGGGGAGCTGTTTTTT
TRBJ2-1 16 NA NA TRBV24-1 CATSDSWSVLNNEQFF TGTGCCACCAGTGATTCCTGGTCGGTCTTAAACAATGAGCAGTTCTTC
TRBJ2-3 16 few TRBD2 TRBV7-2 CASSFTRGGVTDTQYF TGTGCCAGCAGCTTTACACGGGGGGGGGTCACAGATACGCAGTATTTT
TRBJ2-7 15 few NA TRBV9 CASSVAITGSYEQYF TGTGCCAGCAGCGTAGCAATAACGGGCTCCTACGAGCAGTACTTC
TRBJ2-5 15 NA TRBD1 TRBV15 CAASSSPGQQETQYF TGTGCCGCCAGCAGTTCCCCGGGACAGCAAGAGACCCAGTACTTC
TRBJ1-2 16 few TRBD1 TRBV28 CASSPGNRGRDRGYTF TGTGCCAGCAGTCCCGGGAACAGGGGGCGCGACCGAGGCTACACCTTC
TRBJ2-7 15 NA NA TRBV7-2 CASSLEGRSRDEQYF TGTGCCAGCAGCTTAGAGGGACGGAGTCGGGACGAGCAGTACTTC
TRBJ2-7 16 NA NA TRBV28 CASSRPTELVGREQYF TGTGCCAGCAGTCGCCCGACAGAACTCGTTGGTCGAGAGCAGTACTTC
TRBJ2-3 14 NA NA TRBV5-1 CASSTSGPSDTQYF TGCGCCAGCAGCACAAGCGGGCCCTCAGATACGCAGTATTTT
TRBJ1-5 14 NA NA TRBV4-3 CASSHRQGNQPQHF TGCGCCAGCAGCCACAGACAGGGCAATCAGCCCCAGCATTTT
TRBJ1-2 13 NA NA TRBV14 CASSQLNPGGYTF TGTGCCAGCAGCCAGCTGAATCCAGGGGGCTACACCTTC
TRBJ1-1 12 few NA TRBV29-1 CSVGPGTYEAFF TGCAGCGTTGGGCCCGGGACATATGAAGCTTTCTTT
TRBJ2-1 14 NA NA TRBV14 CASSRGDETYEQFF TGTGCCAGCAGCAGAGGGGACGAAACCTACGAGCAGTTCTTC
TRBJ1-4 16 NA NA TRBV4-3 CASSQTPGRGGEKLFF TGCGCCAGCAGCCAAACCCCGGGTAGGGGAGGTGAAAAACTGTTTTTT
TRBJ2-3 15 NA TRBD1 TRBV5-1 CASSYGQGEVDTQYF TGCGCCAGCAGTTATGGACAGGGGGAAGTAGATACGCAGTATTTT
TRBJ1-4 14 few TRBD1 TRBV9 CASSRDRWNEKLFF TGTGCCAGCAGCAGGGACAGGTGGAATGAAAAACTGTTTTTT
TRBJ2-7 16 NA TRBD2 TRBV10-1 CASSEKGLAGGLEQYF TGCGCCAGCAGTGAAAAAGGACTAGCGGGGGGCCTTGAGCAGTACTTC
TRBJ2-1 14 once TRBD1 TRBV24-1 CATSQDRVGNEQFF TGTGCCACCAGCCAGGACAGGGTGGGTAATGAGCAGTTCTTC
TRBJ2-5 10 many NA TRBV2 CASTKETQYF TGTGCCAGTACAAAAGAGACCCAGTACTTC
TRBJ1-5 14 few NA TRBV12-3/TRBV12-4 CASRPGLSNQPQHF TGTGCCAGCAGGCCGGGCCTTAGCAATCAGCCCCAGCATTTT
TRBJ2-7 15 NA NA TRBV6-2/TRBV6-3 CASSNPSNSSYEQYF TGTGCCAGCAGCAACCCATCGAACAGCTCCTACGAGCAGTACTTC
TRBJ2-5 15 NA TRBD2 TRBV28 CASSYVTGGRSEQYF TGTGCCAGCAGTTACGTAACGGGGGGGAGGTCTGAGCAGTACTTC
TRBJ1-1 15 NA TRBD1 TRBV4-1 CASSLPGTANTEAFF TGCGCCAGCAGCCTGCCCGGGACAGCGAACACTGAAGCTTTCTTT
TRBJ2-7 15 few TRBD2 TRBV13 CASTRGSGLNYEQYF TGTGCCAGCACCCGGGGTAGCGGGCTAAACTACGAGCAGTACTTC
TRBJ2-5 15 many NA TRBV27 CASSLRGGDQETQYF TGTGCCAGCAGTTTAAGAGGGGGGGACCAAGAGACCCAGTACTTC
TRBJ1-1 13 NA NA TRBV6-6 CASSFRGETEAFF TGTGCCAGCAGTTTTCGAGGGGAGACTGAAGCTTTCTTT
TRBJ2-7 14 NA NA TRBV6-6 CASSYMAGTYEQYF TGTGCCAGCAGTTACATGGCCGGGACCTACGAGCAGTACTTC
TRBJ2-3 18 NA TRBD2 TRBV5-1 CASSLEALAGGNTDTQYF TGCGCCAGCAGCTTGGAGGCACTAGCGGGGGGAAACACAGATACGCAGTATTTT
TRBJ2-1 13 NA NA TRBV20-1 CSALIQGYNEQFF TGCAGTGCTTTGATCCAGGGATACAATGAGCAGTTCTTC
TRBJ2-1 14 NA NA TRBV20-1 CSARDARVFGEQFF TGCAGTGCTAGAGATGCCAGGGTCTTCGGTGAGCAGTTCTTC
TRBJ2-1 11 NA NA TRBV25-1 CASKSHNEQFF TGTGCCAGCAAATCCCACAATGAGCAGTTCTTC
TRBJ2-5 15 NA TRBD2 TRBV4-3 CASSHGAGVQETQYF TGCGCCAGCAGCCACGGAGCGGGGGTCCAAGAGACCCAGTACTTC
TRBJ2-3 13 NA TRBD2 TRBV4-2 CASSQDRPSGRYF TGTGCCAGCAGCCAAGATCGGCCTAGCGGGAGGTATTTT
TRBJ2-6 16 NA TRBD2 TRBV20-1 CSARVRAGAGANVLTF TGCAGTGCTAGGGTCCGAGCGGGAGCTGGGGCCAACGTCCTGACTTTC
TRBJ2-3 12 NA NA TRBV6-9 CARPRGPDTQYF TGTGCCAGACCTCGGGGCCCAGATACGCAGTATTTT
TRBJ1-2 15 NA NA TRBV9 CASSIAGKANYGYTF TGTGCCAGCAGCATAGCAGGGAAAGCTAACTATGGCTACACCTTC
TRBJ2-1 15 NA TRBD1 TRBV6-5 CASRKLTTGGGEQFF TGTGCCAGCAGGAAACTCACGACAGGGGGCGGTGAGCAGTTCTTC
TRBJ2-7 15 NA TRBD1 TRBV7-2 CASSFSGQVRYEQYF TGTGCCAGCAGCTTCAGTGGACAGGTTCGGTACGAGCAGTACTTC
TRBJ2-1 20 few TRBD2 TRBV2 CASSEALGGLALSSYNEQFF TGTGCCAGCAGTGAAGCGCTTGGGGGACTAGCCCTCTCGTCTTACAATGAGCAGTTCTTC